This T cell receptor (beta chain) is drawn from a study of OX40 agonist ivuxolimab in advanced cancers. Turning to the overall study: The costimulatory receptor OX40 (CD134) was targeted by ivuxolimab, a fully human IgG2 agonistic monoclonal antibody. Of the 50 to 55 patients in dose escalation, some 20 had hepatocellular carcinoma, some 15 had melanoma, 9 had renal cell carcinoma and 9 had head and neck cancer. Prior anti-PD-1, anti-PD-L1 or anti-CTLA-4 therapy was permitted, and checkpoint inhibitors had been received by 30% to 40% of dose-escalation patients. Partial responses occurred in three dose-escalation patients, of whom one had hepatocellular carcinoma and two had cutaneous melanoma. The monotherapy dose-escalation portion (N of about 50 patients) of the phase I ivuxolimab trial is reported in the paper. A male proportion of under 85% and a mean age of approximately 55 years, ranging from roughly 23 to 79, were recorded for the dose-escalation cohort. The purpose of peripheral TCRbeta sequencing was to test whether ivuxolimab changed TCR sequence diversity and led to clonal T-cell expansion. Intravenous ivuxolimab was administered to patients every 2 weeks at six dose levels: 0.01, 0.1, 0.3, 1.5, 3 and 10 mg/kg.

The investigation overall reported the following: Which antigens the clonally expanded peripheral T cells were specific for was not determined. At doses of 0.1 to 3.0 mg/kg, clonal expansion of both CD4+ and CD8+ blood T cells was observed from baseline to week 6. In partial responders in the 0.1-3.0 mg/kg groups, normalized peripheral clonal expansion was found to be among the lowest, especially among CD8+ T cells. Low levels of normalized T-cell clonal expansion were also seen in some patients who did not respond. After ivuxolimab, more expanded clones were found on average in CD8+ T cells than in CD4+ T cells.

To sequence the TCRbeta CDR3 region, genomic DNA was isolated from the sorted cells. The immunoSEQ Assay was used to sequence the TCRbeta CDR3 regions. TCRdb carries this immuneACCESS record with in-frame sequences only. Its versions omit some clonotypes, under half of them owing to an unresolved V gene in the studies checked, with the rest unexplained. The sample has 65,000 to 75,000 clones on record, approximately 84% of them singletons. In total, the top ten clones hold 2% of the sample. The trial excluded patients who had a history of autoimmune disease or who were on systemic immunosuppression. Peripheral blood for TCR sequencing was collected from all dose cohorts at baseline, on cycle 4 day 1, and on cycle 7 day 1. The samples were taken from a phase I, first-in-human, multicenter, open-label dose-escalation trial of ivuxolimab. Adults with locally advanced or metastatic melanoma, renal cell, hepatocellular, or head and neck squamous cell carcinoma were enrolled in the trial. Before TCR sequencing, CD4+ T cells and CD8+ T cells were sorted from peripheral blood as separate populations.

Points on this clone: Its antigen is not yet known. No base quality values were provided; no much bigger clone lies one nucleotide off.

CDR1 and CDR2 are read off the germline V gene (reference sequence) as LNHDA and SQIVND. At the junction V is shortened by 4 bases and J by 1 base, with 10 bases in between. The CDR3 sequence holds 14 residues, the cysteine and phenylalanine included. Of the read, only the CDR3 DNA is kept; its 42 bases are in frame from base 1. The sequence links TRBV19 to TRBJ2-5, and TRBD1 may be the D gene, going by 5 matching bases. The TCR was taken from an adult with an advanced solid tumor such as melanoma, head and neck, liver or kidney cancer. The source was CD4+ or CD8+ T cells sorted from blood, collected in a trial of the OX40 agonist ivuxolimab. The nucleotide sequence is TGTGCCAGTAGTACGACAGACCTCCAAGAGACCCAGTACTTC. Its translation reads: CASSTTDLQETQYF.